This TCR beta chain was recorded in a study of post-analysis software for immune sequencing data. The overall study: Included courses were relapsing-remitting and secondary progressive multiple sclerosis; progressive-relapsing multiple sclerosis was also included.

Overall study findings and caveats: Patients used about 5 TRBV segments, including TRBV5-6, TRBV5-1 and TRBV20-1, more often than controls. Samples prepared in the same batch strongly co-clustered by F measure. Versus controls, multiple sclerosis patients showed significantly lower diversity (normalized Chao1).

Built from TCR beta cDNA, the libraries had unique molecular identifiers in them. TCRdb called the PCR reads again in MiXCR, with one record for every CDR3 protein. This table holds roughly 800,000 distinct CDR3 sequences, just under 30% found once. The V and J ends lost 6 bases and 3 bases, in that order; junction bases with no gene match: 8. Germline CDR1 reads MNHEY; CDR2 reads SVGEGT. The CDR3 has 14 amino acids. This clonotype was detected ten times or more. Antigen unknown. V gene TRBV6-2 or TRBV6-3 combines with J gene TRBJ2-7; 7 nucleotides match TRBD2. The sequence was collected from a girl aged 5-17 years with multiple sclerosis. Sequences were obtained from blood. The CDR3 coding sequence is TGTGCCAGCAGCCGTGCTAGCGGTGACTACGAGCAGTACTTC. Its protein is CASSRASGDYEQYF.